Presented here are 29 T cell receptor beta chains from one specimen sequenced in a study of blood T cell repertoires in COVID-19. Sequencing was performed with immunoSEQ multiplex PCR; in TCRdb, only in-frame clones are kept and a portion is missing. The sample lists about 310,000 clones, roughly 90% occurring once. Material for sequencing was PBMCs or T cells enriched from blood (not recorded which). These receptor sequences come from a woman in her twenties or thirties who had recovered from COVID-19.

The rearrangement links TRBV9 to TRBJ1-2; TRBD1 might be the D (6 bases). This CDR3 contains 16 residues. Germline V CDR1 and CDR2: SGDLS, YYNGEE. Trimming pared 4 bases from V and 3 bases from J, leaving 19 bases between. The DNA for the CDR3 is TGTGCCAGCAGCTCCGGGACACCCGGTGGAGACTATGGCTACACCTTC. Translation gives CASSSGTPGGDYGYTF.

This CDR3 is CASSSGGRETQYF. The CDR3 DNA reads as TGTGCCAGCAGTTCAGGGGGCAGAGAGACCCAGTACTTC. The chain has TRBV28 and TRBJ2-5, with 8 positions matching TRBD1. After removal of 4 bases from V and 4 bases from J, the junction contained 2 bases not matched to a gene. CDR3 length equals 13 residues. The germline gives CDR1 MDHEN, CDR2 SYDVKM. Drawing the rest from reference TRBV28 and TRBJ2-5, the complete variable domain is DVKVTQSSRYLVKRTGEKVFLECVQDMDHENMFWYRQDPGLGLRLIYFSYDVKMKEKGDIPEGYSVSREKKERFSLILESASTNQTSMYLCASSSGGRETQYFGPGTRLLVL.

This clone was picked up one time. The genes are TRBV27 and TRBJ2-7; D remains unclear. Trimming pared 2 bases from V and 6 bases from J, leaving 5 bases between. In germline, CDR1 is MNHEY, CDR2 SMNVEV (reference sequence). The CDR3 covers 11 residues. The CDR3 DNA sequence: TGTGCCAGCAGTTTAAGAGGCGAGCAGTACTTC. It is translated as CASSLRGEQYF.

The chain uses TRBV27 and TRBJ1-1; D unresolved. CDR1 and CDR2 (germline): MNHEY, SMNVEV (reference sequence). This CDR3 has 14 residues. Trimming cost V 6 bases and J 3 bases, with 14 bases left between them. The CDR3 nucleotides read TGTGCCAGCAGGCTAACTAGCGGGTACACTGAAGCTTTCTTT. Its translation: CASRLTSGYTEAFF.

J is TRBJ1-4 and V is TRBV11-3; D is ambiguous. Trimming took 4 bases from V and 0 from J, leaving 6 bases between them. CDR3 length: 14 residues. Germline V gives CDR1 SGHNT, CDR2 YENEEA. The CDR3, as DNA: TGTGCCAGCAGCTCGGTTTCAACTAATGAAAAACTGTTTTTT. Protein: CASSSVSTNEKLFF.

J is TRBJ2-1 and V is TRBV12-5; perhaps TRBD2 as D (5 bases). CDR3 length: 12 amino acids. The germline V gene has CDR1 LGHNT and CDR2 FRNRAP. Trimming removed 6 bases at V and 11 bases at J, with 14 bases between. CDR3 coding DNA: TGTGCTAGTGGCTTAAGGTTGACTAAGCAGTTCTTC. Its protein product is CASGLRLTKQFF.

This clone showed up just a few times. The chain joins TRBV27 to TRBJ2-2, with TRBD2 identical over 8 bases. The V gene's germline CDR1 is MNHEY and CDR2 SMNVEV (reference sequence). The V and J ends lost 3 bases and 4 bases, in that order; junction bases with no gene match: 10. The CDR3 is made up of 17 amino acids. Here the CDR3 DNA reads TGTGCCAGCAGTTTCGGTACCGGGAGGGGTTTCACCGGGGAGCTGTTTTTT. It encodes CASSFGTGRGFTGELFF.

This rearrangement joins TRBV6-4 to TRBJ2-3; a weak D match, TRBD2 (5 bases). Germline CDR1 reads MRHNA; CDR2 reads SNTAGT. The CDR3 totals 14 residues. Trimming stripped 2 bases from V and 3 bases from J, with 9 bases between. CDR3 sequence reads: CASSDGLETDTQYF. The CDR3 coding sequence is TGTGCCAGCAGTGACGGACTGGAAACAGATACGCAGTATTTT.

V is TRBV7-9 and J is TRBJ2-3, with 9 positions matching TRBD2. This CDR3 has 15 residues. The germline V gene encodes CDR1 SEHNR and CDR2 FQNEAQ (reference sequence). Trimming cost V 4 bases and J 3 bases; bases outside gene matches: 5. CDR3 DNA: TGTGCCAGCAGCTCGCGTAGCGGGAGAACAGATACGCAGTATTTT. Amino acid sequence: CASSSRSGRTDTQYF.

The V gene is TRBV7-2, the J gene TRBJ1-4, with unresolved D. Deletions cut 6 bases from V and 0 bases from J, with 8 bases between. Germline lookup yields CDR1 SGHTA and CDR2 FQGNSA. This CDR3 has 14 residues. CDR3 sequence reads: CASRIDSTNEKLFF. CDR3 sequence (DNA): TGTGCCAGCAGAATAGACTCAACTAATGAAAAACTGTTTTTT. Full variable domain (outside the CDR3, taken from reference TRBV7-2 and TRBJ1-4): GAGVSQSPSNKVTEKGKDVELRCDPISGHTALYWYRQSLGQGLEFLIYFQGNSAPDKSGLPSDRFSAERTGGSVSTLTIQRTQQEDSAVYLCASRIDSTNEKLFFGSGTQLSVL.

CDR3 sequence (DNA): TGCAGCGTCCTTCGCCGGGGAAAACACAATGAGCAGTTCTTC. It is translated as CSVLRRGKHNEQFF. The chain is built from TRBV29-1 and TRBJ2-1; tentatively, D is TRBD2 (5 bases). V was cut by 6 bases and J by 5 bases, with 17 bases left in between. CDR1 is SQVTM and CDR2 is ANQGSEA in the germline V gene. The CDR3 consists of 14 residues.

The chain combines TRBV5-1 with TRBJ2-1, with 14 bases identical to TRBD2. CDR1 is SGHRS, CDR2 YFSETQ, per germline. This CDR3 region has 15 residues. V dropped 2 bases and J dropped 9; count of bases not matched to a gene: 4. The CDR3 DNA reads TGCGCCAGCAGCTTCGGGACTAGCGGGAGCATTGAGCAGTTCTTC. Its translation: CASSFGTSGSIEQFF.

This clone was recorded a few times. Here the CDR3 reads CAIFSGEGVAFF. DNA of the CDR3: TGTGCCATCTTTTCAGGGGAAGGGGTAGCTTTCTTT. The chain is built from TRBV10-3 and TRBJ1-1; TRBD1 might be the D (6 bases). The CDR3 contains 12 residues. Per germline, CDR1 ENHRY and CDR2 SYGVKD. V dropped 8 bases and J dropped 10 bases, with 17 bases sitting between them.

V is TRBV5-1 and J is TRBJ1-4; D is unclear. Per germline, CDR1 SGHRS and CDR2 YFSETQ. V shed 2 bases and J shed 4 bases, with 6 bases lying between them. The CDR3 extends over 13 amino acids. The CDR3 loop reads CASSFISNEKLFF. The CDR3 coding sequence is TGCGCCAGCAGCTTTATCAGTAATGAAAAACTGTTTTTT.

The chain recombines TRBV6-5 with TRBJ1-2; D is unresolved. The germline CDR1 and CDR2 sequences are MNHEY and SVGAGI. V gave up 4 bases and J gave up 8 bases, with 17 bases separating them. There are 14 residues in the CDR3. Here the CDR3 reads CASSSLQVPRGYTF. DNA for the CDR3: TGTGCCAGCAGTTCCCTCCAGGTCCCACGGGGCTACACCTTC.

This rearrangement joins TRBV24-1 to TRBJ2-3, with 10 bases matching TRBD2. Trimming at V came to 7 bases and at J to 4 bases, leaving 7 bases not matched to a gene. The CDR3 runs 15 residues. Germline V gene sequence: CDR1 KGHDR, CDR2 SFDVKD. The CDR3 loop reads CATSTAGGRADTQYF. CDR3 DNA sequence: TGTGCCACCAGCACAGCGGGAGGGCGGGCAGATACGCAGTATTTT.

This rearrangement joins TRBV28 to TRBJ2-1; TRBD2 aligns across 8 bases. Trimming cost V 4 bases and J 4 bases; bases outside gene matches: 6. The CDR3 spans 15 residues. CDR1 MDHEN and CDR2 SYDVKM come from the germline V gene. CDR3 sequence: CASSSYSGEYNEQFF. Written as DNA, the CDR3 is TGTGCCAGCAGTTCCTATAGCGGGGAATACAATGAGCAGTTCTTC.

This chain connects TRBV5-5 to TRBJ2-3, with D possibly TRBD2 on 5 matching bases. The V and J ends lost 0 bases and 3 bases respectively, with 11 bases between them. Germline lookup yields CDR1 SGHKS and CDR2 YYEKEE (reference sequence). CDR3 size: 15 residues. This chain's CDR3 is CASSLAEGATDTQYF. The CDR3 coding sequence is TGTGCCAGCAGCTTGGCAGAGGGAGCGACAGATACGCAGTATTTT.

The V call is TRBV29-1, the J call TRBJ2-7; possibly TRBD2 for D (6 bases). Germline CDR1 and CDR2: SQVTM and ANQGSEA. The CDR3 sequence is 13 residues long. Trimming pared 4 bases from V and 0 bases from J, leaving 10 bases between. DNA of the CDR3: TGCAGCGTTGCCCTAGCGCGCTCCTACGAGCAGTACTTC. Protein product: CSVALARSYEQYF.

This clone was seen only once. The chain uses TRBV27 and TRBJ2-3; D perhaps matches TRBD2 (5 bases). CDR3 length equals 16 residues. Trimming pared 5 bases from V and 1 base from J, leaving 16 bases between. Germline V gives CDR1 MNHEY, CDR2 SMNVEV (reference sequence). Here the CDR3 DNA reads TGTGCCAGCAGTCGGACCGCCAGCGGAGGCACAGATACGCAGTATTTT. It translates to CASSRTASGGTDTQYF.

This chain joins TRBV14 and TRBJ2-1, with 8 bases fitting TRBD2. The CDR3 spans 17 residues. The V gene end was trimmed by 4 bases and the J gene end by 4 bases; junction bases not matched to a gene: 12. The germline V gene encodes CDR1 SGHDN and CDR2 FVKESK. The CDR3 nucleotides read TGTGCCAGCAGCCCCCATGACAGCGGGAGATTTTACAATGAGCAGTTCTTC. It codes for CASSPHDSGRFYNEQFF.

This rearrangement joins TRBV5-5 to TRBJ2-7; 7 bases are shared with TRBD1. The CDR3 spans 15 residues. Trimming took 0 bases from V and 6 from J; bases not matched to a gene: 9. Germline V lookup: CDR1 SGHKS, CDR2 YYEKEE (reference sequence). The CDR3 loop reads CASSLGATGPGEQYF. In DNA form, the CDR3 reads TGTGCCAGCAGCTTGGGCGCGACAGGGCCCGGCGAGCAGTACTTC.

The rearrangement joins TRBV9 to TRBJ1-2; 8 bases align to TRBD1. The CDR3 totals 17 residues. CDR1 SGDLS and CDR2 YYNGEE come from the germline V gene. J lost 4 bases, V lost 0 bases, and 11 bases had no gene match. For the CDR3, the DNA is TGTGCCAGCAGCGTAGTCGGACAGGGACGAGGGGGCTATGGCTACACCTTC. Translated, it gives CASSVVGQGRGGYGYTF.

This clone was observed once. The V gene is TRBV28, the J gene TRBJ2-1; D unresolved. Per the germline V gene, CDR1 is MDHEN and CDR2 is SYDVKM. CDR3 length equals 19 residues. The V end was cut by 2 bases, the J end by 1 base, with 21 bases between. The CDR3, as DNA: TGTGCCAGCAGTTTACCAAGGAGATCTAACCAAGGTTCCTACAATGAGCAGTTCTTC. Translation: CASSLPRRSNQGSYNEQFF.

The CDR3 DNA reads as TGCGCCAGCAGCTTGGGAGCCGGGAGCTCATACAATGAGCAGTTCTTC. Translation: CASSLGAGSSYNEQFF. The chain recombines TRBV5-1 with TRBJ2-1; tentative D call: TRBD2 (6 bases). Germline assignment: CDR1 SGHRS and CDR2 YFSETQ. V was trimmed by 0 bases and J by 4 bases, leaving 14 bases between them. The CDR3 sequence is 16 residues long.

This clone occurred once. The rearrangement links TRBV25-1 to TRBJ2-1, with 9 bases fitting TRBD1. This CDR3 spans 15 amino acids. Looked up from germline, CDR1 is MGHDK and CDR2 is SYGVNS. The junction had 4 bases not matched to a gene; V was cut back by 2 bases and J by 5 bases. CDR3 sequence (DNA): TGTGCCAGCAGTGAACGGGGGACAGGGAACAATGAGCAGTTCTTC. The encoded protein is CASSERGTGNNEQFF.

This chain joins TRBV27 and TRBJ2-5, with D possibly TRBD2 on 6 matching bases. Germline V gene sequence: CDR1 MNHEY, CDR2 SMNVEV (reference sequence). The CDR3 is made up of 17 amino acids. V was pared by 2 bases and J by 2 bases, with 18 bases between. CDR3 sequence (DNA): TGTGCCAGCAGTTTAGATTCTTCGGGAGCTGGGCAAGAGACCCAGTACTTC. Amino acids: CASSLDSSGAGQETQYF.

This clone came up a few times. The J gene is TRBJ2-7, the V gene TRBV10-1, with TRBD1 identical over 7 bases. This CDR3 is 15 amino acids long. Germline CDR1 reads WNHNN; CDR2 reads SYGVQD (reference sequence). The V segment lost 5 bases and the J segment 2 bases; nucleotides outside the gene matches: 9. DNA of the CDR3: TGCGCCAGCAGTCTCAGGGGGACCAGACCCTACGAGCAGTACTTC. Residues: CASSLRGTRPYEQYF.

The CDR3 reads CASSLGWTGAMTQYF. The CDR3 DNA is TGTGCCAGCAGCTTGGGATGGACAGGGGCAATGACCCAGTACTTC. This chain connects TRBV5-5 to TRBJ2-5, with 9 nucleotides matching TRBD1. The CDR3 is 15 residues long. V lost 0 bases to trimming and J lost 7 bases; unmatched junction nucleotides: 7. Germline V CDR1 and CDR2: SGHKS, YYEKEE (reference sequence).